Listed here are 19 T cell receptor beta chains from one sample, sequenced in a study of identical twins. In TCRdb, the 5' RACE reads were re-called with MiXCR into one record per CDR3 protein. The sample records around 1.7 million distinct CDR3 sequences, less than 40% being singletons. Sequenced: cord blood. The receptor source for this set is a newborn girl in good health.

Only a few counts were recorded for this clonotype. V and J are TRBV13 and TRBJ2-7, with 12 nucleotides matching TRBD2. Germline V CDR1 and CDR2: PRHDT, FYEKMQ (reference sequence). Trimming took 5 bases from V and 5 from J; bases not matched to a gene: 7. The CDR3 has 15 amino acids. DNA of the CDR3: TGTGCCAGCAGCCAGACTAGCGGGAGTCGTAACGAGCAGTACTTC. The encoded protein is CASSQTSGSRNEQYF.

This chain connects TRBV30 to TRBJ2-1, with D hard to call. The CDR3 has 13 amino acids. Trimming pared 0 bases from V and 5 bases from J, leaving 8 bases between. Germline V gene sequence: CDR1 GTSNPN, CDR2 SVGIG (reference sequence). CDR3 bases: TGTGCCTGGAGTGTAGCCAGAAACAATGAGCAGTTCTTC. Protein: CAWSVARNNEQFF.

This chain uses TRBV6-6 with TRBJ2-7; 11 bases map to TRBD2. The CDR3 consists of 15 residues. CDR1 and CDR2 (germline): MNHNY, SVGAGI (reference sequence). Trimming at V came to 6 bases and at J to 0 bases, leaving 4 bases not matched to a gene. The CDR3, as DNA: TGTGCCAGCAGGGGACTAGCGGAGTCCTCCTACGAGCAGTACTTC. Translating it yields CASRGLAESSYEQYF.

This clonotype was counted a few times. The chain links TRBV30 to TRBJ1-5; maybe TRBD1 (5 bases). The V gene's germline CDR1 is GTSNPN and CDR2 SVGIG (reference sequence). Trimming removed 0 bases at V and 0 bases at J, with 6 bases between. The CDR3 has 14 amino acids. CDR3 nucleotide sequence: TGTGCCTGGAGTGTAGGGGATAGCAATCAGCCCCAGCATTTT. This sequence encodes CAWSVGDSNQPQHF.

This clonotype was seen a few times. The junction differs from germline at one of its ends, possibly a read error. The chain uses TRBV20-1 and TRBJ2-5; tentative D call: TRBD2 (5 bases). The CDR3 is 14 amino acids. Germline V gene lookup returns CDR1 DFQATT and CDR2 SNEGSKA (reference sequence). The CDR3 coding sequence is TGCAGTGCTAGGGAGCCCGCGGGTCAAGTGACCCAGTACTTC. Its translation is CSAREPAGQVTQYF.

This clonotype was detected many times. A clone one base away is much larger, so this may be a read error. This chain uses TRBV27 with TRBJ2-7, with 7 bases aligning to TRBD1. The CDR3 is 13 residues long. Germline assignment: CDR1 MNHEY and CDR2 SMNVEV (reference sequence). V was clipped by 8 bases and J by 0 bases; unmatched bases: 4. CDR3 sequence (DNA): TGTGCCAGCGGCCGGGACAGCTCCTACGAGCAGTACTTC. Translated: CASGRDSSYEQYF.

This chain uses TRBV3-1 with TRBJ2-1; tentatively, D is TRBD2 (6 bases). The CDR3 length is 16 residues. The V gene lost 0 bases and the J gene lost 5 bases, with 14 bases spanning the gap. The germline gives CDR1 LGHDT, CDR2 YNNKEL (reference sequence). The CDR3 region is CASSQDSSGGNNEQFF. The CDR3 DNA sequence: TGTGCCAGCAGCCAAGATTCCAGCGGAGGGAACAATGAGCAGTTCTTC.

In this sample, this clonotype turned up a few times. The rearrangement uses TRBV29-1 and TRBJ2-3; D is perhaps TRBD1 (6 bases). CDR3 length: 14 amino acids. From germline, CDR1 is SQVTM and CDR2 ANQGSEA. Trimming removed 4 bases from V and 7 bases from J, with 18 bases in between. The CDR3 spells CSVGGGEPFNTQYF. The CDR3 region has the DNA TGCAGCGTTGGAGGGGGAGAACCATTTAATACGCAGTATTTT.

The chain uses TRBV30 and TRBJ1-2, with D possibly matching TRBD1 (5 bases). Trimming removed 4 bases from V and 2 bases from J, with 11 bases in between. This CDR3 comprises 13 residues. The germline V gene encodes CDR1 GTSNPN and CDR2 SVGIG (reference sequence). The DNA for the CDR3 is TGTGCCTGGACAGGGACGTTAAACTATGGCTACACCTTC. Translation gives CAWTGTLNYGYTF.

The V gene is TRBV20-1, the J gene TRBJ1-2; 8 positions agree with TRBD1. CDR3 size: 14 residues. Trimming took 1 base from V and 4 from J; bases not matched to a gene: 5. From germline, CDR1 is DFQATT and CDR2 SNEGSKA (reference sequence). The CDR3 DNA follows: TGCAGTGCTAGAGCGACAGGGGAAAGCTATGGCTACACCTTC. This encodes CSARATGESYGYTF.

The rearrangement links TRBV7-2 to TRBJ2-3; tentatively, D is TRBD2 (6 bases). CDR1 is SGHTA, CDR2 FQGNSA, per germline. CDR3 length: 12 amino acids. The V and J ends lost 11 bases and 1 base respectively, with 10 bases between them. The CDR3 DNA reads as TGTGCCGAAAGGAGGGGCACAGATACGCAGTATTTT. Its translation is CAERRGTDTQYF.

In its sample, this clonotype was seen a few times. The chain carries TRBV4-1 and TRBJ2-3; no clear D. Germline values: CDR1 MGHRA, CDR2 YSYEKL. V lost 2 bases, J lost 1 base, and 4 bases lay in between. The CDR3 is 13 residues long. CDR3 nucleotide sequence: TGCGCCAGCAGCCAACCCCGCACAGATACGCAGTATTTT. It translates to CASSQPRTDTQYF.

Written as DNA, the CDR3 is TGCAGTGCTAGATTCGCGGGGTTTTACAATGAGCAGTTCTTC. Its translation is CSARFAGFYNEQFF. The genes are TRBV20-1 and TRBJ2-1, with D maybe TRBD2 (6 bases). The germline gives CDR1 DFQATT, CDR2 SNEGSKA (reference sequence). This CDR3 has 14 residues. Trimming took 2 bases from V and 4 from J, leaving 12 bases between them.

This clonotype is a singleton in its sample. This sequence joins TRBV18 and TRBJ2-7; perhaps TRBD1 as D (6 bases). V was pared by 3 bases and J by 7 bases, with 16 bases between. CDR1 and CDR2 (germline): KGHSH, LQKENI. This CDR3 has 14 residues. The CDR3 spells CASSPQRGNNEQYF. The CDR3, as DNA: TGTGCCAGCTCACCCCAGAGGGGGAACAATGAGCAGTACTTC.

This clonotype was counted only a few times. The chain carries TRBV2 and TRBJ1-1; no definite D call. Trimming left V 1 base short and J 0 bases short, with 9 bases between. Germline V lookup: CDR1 SNHLY, CDR2 FYNNEI. This CDR3 has 15 residues. The CDR3 sequence: CASSEGPSMNTEAFF. CDR3 bases: TGTGCCAGCAGTGAAGGGCCTTCCATGAACACTGAAGCTTTCTTT.

This sequence joins TRBV12-3 or TRBV12-4 and TRBJ1-4; unclear D gene. The CDR3 sequence is 12 residues long. Trimming took 3 bases from V and 7 from J, leaving 6 bases between them. The CDR3 loop reads CASSFRVEKLFF. The CDR3 bases are TGTGCCAGCAGTTTTCGGGTTGAAAAACTGTTTTTT.

This chain connects TRBV4-1 to TRBJ2-3, with 14 bases that match TRBD2. V trimming: 3 bases; J trimming: 6 bases; junction bases outside the gene matches: 14. CDR1 MGHRA and CDR2 YSYEKL come from the germline V gene. The CDR3 loop spans 19 amino acids. The CDR3 region has the DNA TGCGCCAGCAGCCACCCTGGACTAGCGGGGGGCAAGTATGAGGATACGCAGTATTTT. Amino acids: CASSHPGLAGGKYEDTQYF.

The chain employs TRBV25-1 and TRBJ2-1; D is perhaps TRBD2 (6 bases). CDR1 MGHDK and CDR2 SYGVNS come from the germline V gene. The CDR3 runs 13 residues. Trimming took off 1 base at V and 8 bases at J, with 9 bases between the two ends. As DNA, the CDR3 is TGTGCCAGCAGTGAATCCCGACTAGATGAGCAGTTCTTC. Translation: CASSESRLDEQFF.

This chain uses TRBV20-1 with TRBJ1-2, with 7 bases lining up with TRBD1. Per the germline V gene, CDR1 is DFQATT and CDR2 is SNEGSKA (reference sequence). V gave up 2 bases and J gave up 3 bases; unmatched junction bases: 6. The CDR3 spans 14 residues. The CDR3 DNA is TGCAGTGCTAGACAGGGGGGGAAGGACTATGGCTACACCTTC. Translation gives CSARQGGKDYGYTF.